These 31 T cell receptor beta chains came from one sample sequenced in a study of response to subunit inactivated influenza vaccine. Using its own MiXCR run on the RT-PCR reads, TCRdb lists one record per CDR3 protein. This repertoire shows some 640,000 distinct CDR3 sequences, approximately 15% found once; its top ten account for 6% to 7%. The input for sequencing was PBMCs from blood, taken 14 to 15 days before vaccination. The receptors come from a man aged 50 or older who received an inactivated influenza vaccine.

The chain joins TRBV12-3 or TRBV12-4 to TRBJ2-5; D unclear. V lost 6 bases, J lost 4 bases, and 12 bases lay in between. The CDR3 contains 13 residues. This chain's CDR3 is CASRTTVGETQYF. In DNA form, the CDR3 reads TGTGCCAGCAGGACCACAGTCGGAGAGACCCAGTACTTC.

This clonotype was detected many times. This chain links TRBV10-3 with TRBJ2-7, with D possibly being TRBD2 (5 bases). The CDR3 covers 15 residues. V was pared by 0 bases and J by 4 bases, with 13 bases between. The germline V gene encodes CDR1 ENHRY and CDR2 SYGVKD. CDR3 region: CAISESGVGFYEQYF. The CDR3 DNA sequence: TGTGCCATCAGTGAGTCCGGGGTAGGGTTTTACGAGCAGTACTTC.

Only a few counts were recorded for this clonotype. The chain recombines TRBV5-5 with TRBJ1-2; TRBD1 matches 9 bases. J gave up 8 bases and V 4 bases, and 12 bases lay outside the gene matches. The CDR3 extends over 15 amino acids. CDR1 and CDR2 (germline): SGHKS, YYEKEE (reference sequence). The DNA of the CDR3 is TGTGCCAGCAGCCGAATTCCGGGACAGGGTTTAGGCTACACCTTC. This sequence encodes CASSRIPGQGLGYTF.

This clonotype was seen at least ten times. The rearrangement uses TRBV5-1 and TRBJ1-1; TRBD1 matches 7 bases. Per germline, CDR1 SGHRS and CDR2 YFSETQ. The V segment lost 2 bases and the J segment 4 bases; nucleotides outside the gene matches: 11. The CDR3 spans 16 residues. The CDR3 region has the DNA TGCGCCAGCAGCTTCAACCAAGACAGGGCGGTCACTGAAGCTTTCTTT. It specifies CASSFNQDRAVTEAFF. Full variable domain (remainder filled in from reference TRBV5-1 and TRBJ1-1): KAGVTQTPRYLIKTRGQQVTLSCSPISGHRSVSWYQQTPGQGLQFLFEYFSETQRNKGNFPGRFSGRQFSNSRSEMNVSTLELGDSALYLCASSFNQDRAVTEAFFGQGTRLTVV.

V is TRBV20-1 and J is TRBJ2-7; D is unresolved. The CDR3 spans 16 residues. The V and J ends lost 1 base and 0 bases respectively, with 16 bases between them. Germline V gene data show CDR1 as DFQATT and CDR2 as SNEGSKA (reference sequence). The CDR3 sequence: CSARGTATASSYEQYF. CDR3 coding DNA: TGCAGTGCTAGAGGTACGGCTACCGCTTCCTCCTACGAGCAGTACTTC.

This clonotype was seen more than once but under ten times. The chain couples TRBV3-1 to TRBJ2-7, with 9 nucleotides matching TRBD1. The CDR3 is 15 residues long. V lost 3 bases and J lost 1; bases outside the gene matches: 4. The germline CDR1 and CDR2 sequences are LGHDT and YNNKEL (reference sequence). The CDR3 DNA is TGTGCCAGCAGCCATGCGACAGGGGGATCCTACGAGCAGTACTTC. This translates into CASSHATGGSYEQYF.

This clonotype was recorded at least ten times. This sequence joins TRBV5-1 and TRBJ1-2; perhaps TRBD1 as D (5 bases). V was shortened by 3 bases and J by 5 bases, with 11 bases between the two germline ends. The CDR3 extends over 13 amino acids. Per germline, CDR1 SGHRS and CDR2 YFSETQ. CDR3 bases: TGCGCCAGCAGCTCGGGACGGTGGTATGGCTACACCTTC. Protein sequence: CASSSGRWYGYTF.

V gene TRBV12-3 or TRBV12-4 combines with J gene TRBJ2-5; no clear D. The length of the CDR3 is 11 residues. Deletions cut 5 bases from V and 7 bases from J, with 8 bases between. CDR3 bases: TGTGCCAGCAGTCCCTCCTTGACCCAGTACTTC. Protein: CASSPSLTQYF.

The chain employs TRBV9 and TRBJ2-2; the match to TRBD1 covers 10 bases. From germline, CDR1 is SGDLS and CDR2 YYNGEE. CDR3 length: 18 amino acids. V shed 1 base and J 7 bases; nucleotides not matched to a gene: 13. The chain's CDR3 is CASSVYKRDRGGHGELFF. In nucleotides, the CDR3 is TGTGCCAGCAGCGTATATAAAAGGGACAGGGGCGGACACGGGGAGCTGTTTTTT.

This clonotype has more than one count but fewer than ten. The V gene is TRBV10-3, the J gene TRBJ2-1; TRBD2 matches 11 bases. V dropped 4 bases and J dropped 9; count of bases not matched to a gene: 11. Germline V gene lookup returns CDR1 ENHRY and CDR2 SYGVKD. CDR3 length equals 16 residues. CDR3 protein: CAISGSGTSGTGEQFF. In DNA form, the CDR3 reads TGTGCCATCAGTGGTTCCGGGACTAGCGGAACGGGTGAGCAGTTCTTC.

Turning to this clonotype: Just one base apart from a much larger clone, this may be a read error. This CDR3 reads CASRLQDSGNTIYF. As DNA, the CDR3 is TGTGCCAGCAGGTTACAAGACTCTGGAAACACCATATATTTT. The V gene is TRBV2, the J gene TRBJ1-3; D is ambiguous. V was pared by 6 bases and J by 0 bases, with 9 bases between. CDR1 and CDR2 from the germline V gene are SNHLY and FYNNEI. The CDR3 spans 14 residues.

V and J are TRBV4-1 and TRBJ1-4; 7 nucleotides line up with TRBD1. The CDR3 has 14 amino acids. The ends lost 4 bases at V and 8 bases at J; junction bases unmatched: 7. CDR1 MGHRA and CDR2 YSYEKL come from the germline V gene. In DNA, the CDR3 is TGCGCCAGCAGCCGGGGACAGATCCGGGAAAAACTGTTTTTT. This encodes CASSRGQIREKLFF.

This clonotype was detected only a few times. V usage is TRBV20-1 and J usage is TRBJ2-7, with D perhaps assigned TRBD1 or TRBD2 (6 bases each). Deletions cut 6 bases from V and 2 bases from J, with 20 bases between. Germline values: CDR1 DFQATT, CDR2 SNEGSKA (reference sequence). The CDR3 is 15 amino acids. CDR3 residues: CSAIGELGGTYEQYF. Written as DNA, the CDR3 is TGCAGTGCCATTGGGGAGTTGGGGGGCACCTACGAGCAGTACTTC.

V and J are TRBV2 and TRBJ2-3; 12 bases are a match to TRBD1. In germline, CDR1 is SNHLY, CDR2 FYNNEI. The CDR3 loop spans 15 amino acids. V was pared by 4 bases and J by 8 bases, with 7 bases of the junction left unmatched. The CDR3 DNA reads TGTGCCAGCAGTGCCCGGGACAGGGGGCGGATTACGCAGTATTTT. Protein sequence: CASSARDRGRITQYF.

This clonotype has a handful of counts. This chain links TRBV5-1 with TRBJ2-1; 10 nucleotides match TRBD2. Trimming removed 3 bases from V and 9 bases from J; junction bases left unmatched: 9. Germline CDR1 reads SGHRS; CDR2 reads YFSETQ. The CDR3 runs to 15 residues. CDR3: CASSYLAGERGEQFF. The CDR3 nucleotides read TGCGCCAGCAGCTATCTAGCGGGAGAAAGGGGTGAGCAGTTCTTC.

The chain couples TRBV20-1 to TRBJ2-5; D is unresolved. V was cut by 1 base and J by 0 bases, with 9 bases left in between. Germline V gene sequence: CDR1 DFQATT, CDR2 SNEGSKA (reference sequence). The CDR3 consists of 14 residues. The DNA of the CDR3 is TGCAGTGCTAGAGGCAGCTCGTACCAAGAGACCCAGTACTTC. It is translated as CSARGSSYQETQYF.

Written as DNA, the CDR3 is TGTGCCAGCAGCCCCGGGGGCCGCGGGCTCGATAGCAATCAGCCCCAGCATTTT. Encoded protein: CASSPGGRGLDSNQPQHF. The rearrangement uses TRBV11-2 and TRBJ1-5; TRBD1 might be the D (6 bases). This CDR3 comprises 18 residues. From germline, CDR1 is SGHAT and CDR2 FQNNGV. The V gene lost 5 bases and the J gene lost 0 bases, with 20 bases spanning the gap.

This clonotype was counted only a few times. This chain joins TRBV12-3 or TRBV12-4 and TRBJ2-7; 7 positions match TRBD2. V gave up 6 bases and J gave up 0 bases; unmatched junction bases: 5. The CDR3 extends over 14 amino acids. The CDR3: CASRLSGSSYEQYF. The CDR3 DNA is TGTGCCAGCAGACTTAGCGGGTCCTCCTACGAGCAGTACTTC.

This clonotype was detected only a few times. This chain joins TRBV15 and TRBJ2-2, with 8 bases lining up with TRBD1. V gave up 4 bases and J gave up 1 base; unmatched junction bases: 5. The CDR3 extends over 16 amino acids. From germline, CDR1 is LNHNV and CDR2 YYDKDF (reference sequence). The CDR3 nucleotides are TGTGCCACCAGCACCGGGACAGGATTGAACACCGGGGAGCTGTTTTTT. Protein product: CATSTGTGLNTGELFF.

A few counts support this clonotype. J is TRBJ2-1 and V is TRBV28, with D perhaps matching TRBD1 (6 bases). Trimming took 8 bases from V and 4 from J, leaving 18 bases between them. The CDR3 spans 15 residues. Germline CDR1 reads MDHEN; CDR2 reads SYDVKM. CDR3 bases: TGTGCCAGCGGTGTACAGGGTATGGTGTACAATGAGCAGTTCTTC. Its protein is CASGVQGMVYNEQFF.

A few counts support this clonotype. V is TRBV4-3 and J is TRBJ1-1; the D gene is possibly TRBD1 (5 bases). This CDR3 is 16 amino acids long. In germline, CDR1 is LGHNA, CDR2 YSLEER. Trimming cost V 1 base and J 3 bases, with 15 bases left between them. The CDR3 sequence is CASSQGGSAWDTEAFF. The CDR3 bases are TGCGCCAGCAGCCAAGGGGGCTCCGCATGGGACACTGAAGCTTTCTTT.

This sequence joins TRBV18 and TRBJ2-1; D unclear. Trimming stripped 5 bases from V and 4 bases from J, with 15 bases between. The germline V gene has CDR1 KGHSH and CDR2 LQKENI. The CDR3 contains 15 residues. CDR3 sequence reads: CASSSIPDGYNEQFF. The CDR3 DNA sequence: TGTGCCAGCTCATCTATACCAGACGGGTACAATGAGCAGTTCTTC.

The CDR3 protein is CAIHQGVNYGYTF. The CDR3 nucleotides are TGTGCCATACATCAGGGGGTTAACTATGGCTACACCTTC. The chain joins TRBV10-3 to TRBJ1-2; 7 nucleotides match TRBD1. This CDR3 is built from 13 residues. Looked up from germline, CDR1 is ENHRY and CDR2 is SYGVKD. The junction had 5 bases not matched to a gene; V was cut back by 9 bases and J by 1 base.

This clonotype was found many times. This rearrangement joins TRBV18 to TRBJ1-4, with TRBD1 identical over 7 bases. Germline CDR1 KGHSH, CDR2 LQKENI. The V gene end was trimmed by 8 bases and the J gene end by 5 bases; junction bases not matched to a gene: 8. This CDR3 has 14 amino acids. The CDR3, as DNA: TGTGCCAGCACGGTACAGGGGACCAATGAAAAACTGTTTTTT. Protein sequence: CASTVQGTNEKLFF. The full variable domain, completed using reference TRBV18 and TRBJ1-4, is NAGVMQNPRHLVRRRGQEARLRCSPMKGHSHVYWYRQLPEEGLKFMVYLQKENIIDESGMPKERFSAEFPKEGPSILRIQQVVRGDSAAYFCASTVQGTNEKLFFGSGTQLSVL.

The chain's CDR3 is CASSLTGPEQYF. The CDR3 nucleotides read TGCGCCAGCAGCCTGACAGGGCCCGAGCAGTACTTC. The chain is built from TRBV5-1 and TRBJ2-7, with 7 bases matching TRBD1. Germline loops: CDR1 SGHRS, CDR2 YFSETQ. After removal of 4 bases from V and 6 bases from J, the junction contained 4 bases not matched to a gene. The CDR3 runs 12 residues.

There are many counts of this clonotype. The CDR3 spells CASSIVGGGTDTQYF. CDR3 DNA sequence: TGTGCCAGTAGTATAGTCGGGGGGGGCACAGATACGCAGTATTTT. The chain combines TRBV19 with TRBJ2-3, with 8 positions matching TRBD2. Germline V gene data show CDR1 as LNHDA and CDR2 as SQIVND (reference sequence). This CDR3 contains 15 residues. The J segment lost 1 base and the V segment lost 1 base, leaving 1 base of the junction unmatched.

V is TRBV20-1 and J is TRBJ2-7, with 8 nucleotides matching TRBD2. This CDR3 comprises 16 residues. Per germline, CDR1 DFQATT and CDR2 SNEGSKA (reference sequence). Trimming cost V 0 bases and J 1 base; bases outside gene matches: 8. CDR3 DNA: TGCAGTGCTAGAGATCCGGGGACTAGAACGTCCTACGAGCAGTACTTC. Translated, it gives CSARDPGTRTSYEQYF.

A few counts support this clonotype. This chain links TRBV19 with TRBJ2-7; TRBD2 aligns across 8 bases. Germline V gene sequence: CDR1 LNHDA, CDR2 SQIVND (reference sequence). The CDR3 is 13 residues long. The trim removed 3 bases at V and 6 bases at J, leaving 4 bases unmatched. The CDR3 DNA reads TGTGCCAGTAGTATCGGACTAGCAGGCGAGCAGTACTTC. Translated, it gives CASSIGLAGEQYF.

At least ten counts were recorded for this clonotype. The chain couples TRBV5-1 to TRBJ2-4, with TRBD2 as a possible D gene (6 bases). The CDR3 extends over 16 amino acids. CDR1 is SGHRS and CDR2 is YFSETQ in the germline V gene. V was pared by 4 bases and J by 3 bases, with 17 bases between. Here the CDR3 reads CASSTGVGRGKNIQYF. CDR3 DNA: TGCGCCAGCAGCACGGGGGTTGGGAGAGGCAAAAACATTCAGTACTTC.

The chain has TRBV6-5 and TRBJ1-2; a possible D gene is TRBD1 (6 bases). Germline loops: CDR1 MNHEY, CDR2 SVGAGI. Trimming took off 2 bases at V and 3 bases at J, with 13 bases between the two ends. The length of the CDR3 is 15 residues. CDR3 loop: CASSYNREIYYGYTF. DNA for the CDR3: TGTGCCAGCAGTTACAACAGGGAGATTTACTATGGCTACACCTTC.

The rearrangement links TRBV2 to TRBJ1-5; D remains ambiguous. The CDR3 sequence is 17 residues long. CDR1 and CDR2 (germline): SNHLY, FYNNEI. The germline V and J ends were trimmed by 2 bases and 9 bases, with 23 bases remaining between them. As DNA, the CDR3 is TGTGCCAGCAGTGAACGTGCGGGGAACACCGGTGCTTGGCCCCAGCATTTT. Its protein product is CASSERAGNTGAWPQHF.